These T cell receptor beta chains were read from a single sample in a study of blood T cell repertoires in COVID-19. Profiled with immunoSEQ multiplex PCR; TCRdb holds only in-frame clones, not every one. The sample yields tens of thousands of clones, about 88% seen once. Specimen: peripheral blood. The receptors were gathered from a woman of 80 years or more with active or convalescent COVID-19. CDR3s include the opening cysteine and the closing phenylalanine or tryptophan. A D gene is named only where the DNA matches it firmly. Only part of the rows carry a size: once, few, many, or a class if the clone is expanded.

D gene,V gene,CDR3 length,J gene,clone size,CDR3 protein,CDR3 DNA
TRBD1,TRBV5-6,15,TRBJ1-6,.,CASSAGQGYNSPLHF,TGTGCCAGCAGCGCGGGACAGGGATATAATTCACCCCTCCACTTT
.,TRBV5-5,14,TRBJ2-2,.,CASSLWTVTGELFF,TGTGCCAGCAGCTTATGGACAGTAACCGGGGAGCTGTTTTTT
.,TRBV5-8,14,TRBJ1-5,.,CASSLEQGRQPQHF,TGTGCCAGCAGCTTGGAGCAGGGGCGTCAGCCCCAGCATTTT
.,TRBV27,14,TRBJ1-2,.,CASGLTRSGSGYTF,TGTGCCAGCGGATTGACCAGATCGGGGTCTGGCTACACCTTC
TRBD1,TRBV19,16,TRBJ1-5,once,CASSTLPVGGIQPQHF,TGTGCCAGTAGTACCCTCCCCGTAGGGGGCATTCAGCCCCAGCATTTT
.,TRBV25-1,14,TRBJ2-3,.,CASSVARSTDTQYF,TGTGCCAGCAGTGTGGCCCGCAGCACAGATACGCAGTATTTT
.,TRBV28,15,TRBJ1-4,.,CASRHQGGGNEKLFF,TGTGCCAGCAGACATCAGGGAGGCGGGAATGAAAAACTGTTTTTT
.,TRBV7-8,15,TRBJ2-1,.,CASSWRAGQDNEQFF,TGTGCCAGCAGCTGGAGGGCAGGACAAGACAATGAGCAGTTCTTC
.,TRBV12-3/TRBV12-4,13,TRBJ2-7,.,CASSFAGPEEQYF,TGTGCCAGCAGTTTTGCGGGTCCAGAGGAGCAGTACTTC
.,TRBV12-3/TRBV12-4,11,TRBJ1-1,once,CASSSPPRAFF,TGTGCCAGCAGTTCCCCCCCGAGAGCTTTCTTT
.,TRBV28,15,TRBJ2-7,.,CASSPGDGPNYEQYF,TGTGCCAGCAGTCCAGGGGACGGGCCGAACTACGAGCAGTACTTC
.,TRBV4-3,16,TRBJ2-7,.,CASSQDKQGPSYEQYF,TGCGCCAGCAGCCAAGATAAACAGGGTCCATCCTACGAGCAGTACTTC
.,TRBV7-9,17,TRBJ2-3,.,CASSSGTGALGRDTQYF,TGTGCCAGCAGCTCCGGGACGGGAGCCCTAGGGAGAGATACGCAGTATTTT
TRBD2,TRBV6-2/TRBV6-3,14,TRBJ2-7,.,CASRPSGGSYEQYF,TGTGCCAGCCGCCCCTCCGGGGGGTCGTACGAGCAGTACTTC
.,TRBV11-2,16,TRBJ2-3,.,CASSLVPGGHTDTQYF,TGTGCCAGCAGCTTAGTTCCGGGGGGCCACACAGATACGCAGTATTTT
.,TRBV11-2,14,TRBJ1-2,.,CASSLVGAGYGYTF,TGTGCCAGCAGCTTAGTGGGCGCGGGCTATGGCTACACCTTC
.,TRBV10-3,13,TRBJ1-1,.,CAIGSGGLTEAFF,TGTGCCATCGGTTCGGGGGGCCTAACTGAAGCTTTCTTT
.,TRBV7-9,12,TRBJ1-1,.,CASRSLSWEAFF,TGTGCCAGCAGGTCCCTTTCGTGGGAGGCTTTCTTT
TRBD1,TRBV2,14,TRBJ2-3,.,CASSEGQSTDTQYF,TGTGCCAGCAGTGAGGGACAGAGCACAGATACGCAGTATTTT
TRBD1,TRBV5-3,14,TRBJ2-3,.,CARSWTGDTDTQYF,TGTGCCAGAAGCTGGACAGGGGACACAGATACGCAGTATTTT
.,TRBV14,13,TRBJ1-1,.,CASSQERFTEAFF,TGTGCCAGCAGCCAAGAGAGATTCACTGAAGCTTTCTTT
.,TRBV7-2,13,TRBJ2-5,.,CASSSSLQETQYF,TGTGCCAGCAGCTCGTCTCTACAAGAGACCCAGTACTTC
.,TRBV7-2,11,TRBJ2-5,once,CASSPGETQYF,TGTGCCAGCAGCCCCGGAGAGACCCAGTACTTC
.,TRBV29-1,12,TRBJ2-3,.,CSVGGLTDTQYF,TGCAGCGTTGGAGGGCTCACAGATACGCAGTATTTT
.,TRBV7-6,16,TRBJ1-1,.,CASSLALGEANTEAFF,TGTGCCAGCAGCTTAGCGCTCGGGGAGGCGAACACTGAAGCTTTCTTT
TRBD2,TRBV11-2,17,TRBJ2-1,.,CASSPFLELAGLNEQFF,TGTGCCAGCAGCCCGTTCTTAGAGCTAGCGGGGCTTAATGAGCAGTTCTTC
.,TRBV7-9,17,TRBJ2-3,.,CASSLAGRRTSTDTQYF,TGTGCCAGCAGCTTAGCGGGCAGAAGAACTAGCACAGATACGCAGTATTTT
.,TRBV28,13,TRBJ1-2,once,CASSPTATYGYTF,TGTGCCAGCAGTCCTACAGCTACCTATGGCTACACCTTC
.,TRBV6-2/TRBV6-3,12,TRBJ2-3,.,CASSYPTDTQYF,TGTGCCAGCAGTTACCCTACAGATACGCAGTATTTT
.,TRBV7-2,14,TRBJ1-5,once,CASSPDNRYQPQHF,TGTGCCAGCAGCCCCGACAACCGCTATCAGCCCCAGCATTTT
.,TRBV9,13,TRBJ2-2,.,CASEGPNTGELFF,TGTGCCAGCGAGGGTCCGAACACCGGGGAGCTGTTTTTT
TRBD1,TRBV28,14,TRBJ1-5,.,CASSPGGSNQPQHF,TGTGCCAGCAGCCCAGGGGGCAGCAATCAGCCCCAGCATTTT
.,TRBV2,14,TRBJ2-3,.,CASSEGTYTDTQYF,TGTGCCAGCAGTGAGGGCACTTACACAGATACGCAGTATTTT
TRBD2,TRBV2,16,TRBJ2-3,.,CASSEVGAGGTDTQYF,TGTGCCAGCAGTGAGGTCGGCGCGGGGGGCACAGATACGCAGTATTTT
TRBD2,TRBV28,15,TRBJ2-7,.,CASTPTSGGTYEQYF,TGTGCCAGCACCCCTACTAGCGGGGGAACCTACGAGCAGTACTTC
TRBD1,TRBV19,16,TRBJ1-2,.,CASSESARTGHYGYTF,TGTGCCAGTAGTGAATCCGCGAGGACAGGACACTATGGCTACACCTTC
.,TRBV27,13,TRBJ2-5,.,CATSRGGSWDQYF,TGTGCCACTTCTCGAGGAGGGTCTTGGGACCAGTACTTC
.,TRBV7-2,13,TRBJ2-5,.,CASSSPTMKTQYF,TGTGCCAGCAGCTCTCCCACTATGAAGACCCAGTACTTC
TRBD1,TRBV4-2,16,TRBJ1-6,.,CASSREQGAPNSPLHF,TGTGCCAGCAGCCGGGAACAGGGGGCGCCTAATTCACCCCTCCACTTT
.,TRBV28,13,TRBJ2-5,.,CASSLRFEGTQYF,TGTGCCAGCAGTTTAAGGTTTGAGGGGACCCAGTACTTC
.,TRBV19,14,TRBJ1-5,.,CASSILQSNQPQHF,TGTGCCAGTAGTATTCTACAGAGCAATCAGCCCCAGCATTTT
.,TRBV6-2/TRBV6-3,13,TRBJ1-1,.,CASSWSYGTEAFF,TGTGCCAGCAGTTGGTCCTATGGCACTGAAGCTTTCTTT
.,TRBV2,14,TRBJ2-7,once,CASRRTATGHEQYF,TGTGCCAGCAGGAGGACAGCCACAGGACACGAGCAGTACTTC
.,TRBV6-5,15,TRBJ1-5,.,CASRSLAGEGQPQHF,TGTGCCAGCAGATCGTTGGCAGGGGAAGGCCAGCCCCAGCATTTT
TRBD1,TRBV3-1/TRBV3-2,15,TRBJ2-7,.,CASSSTGTGHHEQYF,TGTGCCAGCAGCTCTACCGGGACAGGGCACCACGAGCAGTACTTC
.,TRBV9,13,TRBJ2-1,few,CASNSEGGNEQFF,TGTGCCAGCAACTCCGAGGGGGGGAATGAGCAGTTCTTC
.,TRBV19,15,TRBJ2-3,.,CASSPLLPRTDTQYF,TGTGCCAGTAGTCCCCTACTCCCGCGCACAGATACGCAGTATTTT
.,TRBV15,14,TRBJ1-6,.,CATSRDVSYSPLHF,TGTGCCACCAGCAGAGATGTTAGTTATTCACCCCTCCACTTT
.,TRBV6-2/TRBV6-3,17,TRBJ2-2,once,CASSYTEVIGETGELFF,TGTGCCAGCAGTTATACCGAGGTCATCGGTGAGACCGGGGAGCTGTTTTTT
.,TRBV14,14,TRBJ1-1,once,CASSQGRTLLEAFF,TGTGCCAGCAGCCAAGGTCGGACACTCCTTGAAGCTTTCTTT
TRBD1,TRBV29-1,15,TRBJ2-1,.,CREPDRRQGDNEQFF,TGCAGAGAACCGGATCGTCGACAGGGAGACAATGAGCAGTTCTTC
.,TRBV6-5,14,TRBJ2-2,.,CASSLSTGSGELFF,TGTGCCAGCAGCCTATCCACAGGGTCCGGGGAGCTGTTTTTT
.,TRBV6-5,16,TRBJ1-4,.,CASSWTAIATNEKLFF,TGTGCCAGCAGTTGGACAGCGATTGCAACTAATGAAAAACTGTTTTTT
TRBD1,TRBV6-5,14,TRBJ1-4,.,CASSWTGGREKLFF,TGTGCCAGCTCCTGGACAGGGGGACGCGAAAAACTGTTTTTT
TRBD2,TRBV2,17,TRBJ2-1,.,CAILLAGGPSSYNEQFF,TGTGCCATCCTACTAGCGGGGGGGCCTTCCTCCTACAATGAGCAGTTCTTC
TRBD2,TRBV29-1,13,TRBJ2-1,.,CSVEPGTSGGWFF,TGCAGCGTTGAACCAGGGACTAGCGGGGGGTGGTTCTTC
TRBD1,TRBV6-5,15,TRBJ2-7,.,CASSLRDRGPYEQYF,TGTGCCAGCAGCCTGAGGGACAGGGGACCCTACGAGCAGTACTTC
TRBD1,TRBV19,15,TRBJ2-7,few,CASTINGQGSYEQYF,TGTGCCAGTACTATCAACGGACAGGGGTCCTACGAGCAGTACTTC
TRBD1,TRBV7-9,17,TRBJ1-6,.,CASRSGTGNYYNSPLHF,TGTGCCAGCAGATCCGGGACAGGGAATTATTATAATTCACCCCTCCACTTT
.,TRBV19,13,TRBJ1-3,.,CASSSAGRNTIYF,TGTGCCAGTAGTAGTGCGGGGCGAAACACCATATATTTT